The clone carrying this TCR beta chain was observed at least ten times. V shed 5 bases, J shed 5 bases, and the junction held 11 bases outside the gene matches. This CDR3 comprises 15 residues. Germline CDR1 is MNHEY and CDR2 is SVGAGI. The sample originates from a study of early T cells in non-severe SARS-CoV-2 infection. One entry per CDR3 protein, called by TCRdb with MiXCR from the 5' RACE reads. This sample has about 62,000 distinct CDR3 sequences; less than 10% occur once, and the top ten carry over 0.95%. The J gene is TRBJ1-2, the V gene TRBV6-5, with 7 bases fitting TRBD1. Input material: whole blood. This sequence originates from an adult who was a healthcare worker with PCR-confirmed SARS-CoV-2 infection or an uninfected control (not recorded which). Written as DNA, the CDR3 is TGTGCCAGCAGTCCCAGGGACAGCGGCGGGTATGGCTACACCTTC. Translating gives CASSPRDSGGYGYTF.